Following are 7 T cell receptor beta chains from one sample sequenced in a study of OX40 agonist ivuxolimab in advanced cancers. Sequenced by immunoSEQ multiplex PCR; TCRdb stores in-frame clones only, minus some. The table has 55,000 to 85,000 clones, more than 75% seen once; the top ten hold approximately 0.68%. Here the sequenced sample was CD4+ or CD8+ T cells sorted from blood, taken in a trial of the OX40 agonist ivuxolimab. The source of these receptors is an adult with an advanced solid tumor such as melanoma, head and neck, liver or kidney cancer.

In this sample, this clone turned up once. The V and J genes are TRBV27 and TRBJ2-3; 9 bases agree with TRBD2. The CDR3 runs 16 residues. Unmatched junction bases numbered 4, after V lost 3 bases and J lost 0 bases. From germline, CDR1 is MNHEY and CDR2 SMNVEV (reference sequence). For the CDR3, the DNA is TGTGCCAGCAGTTTCTGGCGGGGGGGAAGCACAGATACGCAGTATTTT. This translates into CASSFWRGGSTDTQYF.

This rearrangement joins TRBV7-2 to TRBJ2-2; 7 bases line up with TRBD1. The germline gives CDR1 SGHTA, CDR2 FQGNSA. The V gene end was trimmed by 5 bases and the J gene end by 0 bases; junction bases not matched to a gene: 9. The CDR3 is 17 residues long. The CDR3 here is CASSPPGGPTNTGELFF. DNA for the CDR3: TGTGCCAGCAGCCCTCCAGGGGGTCCTACGAACACCGGGGAGCTGTTTTTT.

The CDR3 DNA reads as TGTGCCAGCAGTAGCTCGGGGGGAAGGTGGGAAAAACTGTTTTTT. Protein product: CASSSSGGRWEKLFF. The rearrangement joins TRBV27 to TRBJ1-4, with D tentatively TRBD1 (5 bases). The CDR3 has 15 amino acids. Trimming shortened V by 5 bases and J by 8 bases, and 18 bases separated the two germline ends. CDR1 is MNHEY and CDR2 is SMNVEV in the germline V gene (reference sequence).

The chain employs TRBV2 and TRBJ1-5; TRBD1 is a possible D gene (6 bases). Trimming removed 5 bases at V and 2 bases at J, with 10 bases between. The germline gives CDR1 SNHLY, CDR2 FYNNEI. CDR3 length equals 14 residues. The CDR3 region has the DNA TGTGCCAGCAGTCAACAGGGAGGCAATCAGCCCCAGCATTTT. Encoded protein: CASSQQGGNQPQHF. Filled out from reference TRBV2 and TRBJ1-5, the complete variable domain reads EPEVTQTPSHQVTQMGQEVILRCVPISNHLYFYWYRQILGQKVEFLVSFYNNEISEKSEIFDDQFSVERPDGSNFTLKIRSTKLEDSAMYFCASSQQGGNQPQHFGDGTRLSIL.

The chain links TRBV6-5 to TRBJ1-4, with 9 bases that match TRBD1. The CDR3 covers 14 residues. Trimming took 9 bases from V and 3 from J; bases not matched to a gene: 5. Germline assignment: CDR1 MNHEY and CDR2 SVGAGI. For the CDR3, the DNA is TGTGCCAGTACAGGGGGCGGTTCTAATGAAAAACTGTTTTTT. It specifies CASTGGGSNEKLFF.

The chain employs TRBV19 and TRBJ1-2; no clear D. The CDR3 runs to 16 residues. Germline-derived CDR1 and CDR2 are LNHDA and SQIVND (reference sequence). V dropped 3 bases and J dropped 1 base, with 15 bases sitting between them. The CDR3 spells CASSMGSSSVNYGYTF. Written as DNA, the CDR3 is TGTGCCAGTAGTATGGGCTCCAGTTCCGTTAACTATGGCTACACCTTC.

CDR3 in DNA: TGTGCCAGCAGCGGTGGTACGACTAGCGGGGGGGTTGAGACCCAGTACTTC. Translated, it gives CASSGGTTSGGVETQYF. The rearrangement joins TRBV11-2 to TRBJ2-5, with TRBD2 matching 14 bases. Germline CDR1 and CDR2: SGHAT and FQNNGV. V was clipped by 5 bases and J by 5 bases; unmatched bases: 10. The CDR3 loop spans 17 amino acids.